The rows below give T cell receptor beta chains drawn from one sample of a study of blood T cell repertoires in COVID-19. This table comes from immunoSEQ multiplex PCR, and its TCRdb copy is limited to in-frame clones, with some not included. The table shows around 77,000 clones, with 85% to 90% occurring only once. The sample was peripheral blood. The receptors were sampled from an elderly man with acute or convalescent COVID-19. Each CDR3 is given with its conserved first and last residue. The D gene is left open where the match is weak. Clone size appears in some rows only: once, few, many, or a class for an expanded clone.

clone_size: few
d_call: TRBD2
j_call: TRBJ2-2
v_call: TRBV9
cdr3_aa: CASSVAFTSGSGELFF
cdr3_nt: TGTGCCAGCAGCGTAGCTTTCACTAGCGGGAGCGGGGAGCTGTTTTTT

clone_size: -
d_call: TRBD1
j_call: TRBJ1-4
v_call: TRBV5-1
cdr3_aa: CASSWAFGQGDEKLFF
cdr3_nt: TGCGCCAGCAGTTGGGCGTTCGGACAGGGGGATGAAAAACTGTTTTTT

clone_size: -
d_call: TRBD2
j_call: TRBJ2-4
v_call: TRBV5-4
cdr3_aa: CASSRTSGRGGAKNIQYF
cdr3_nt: TGTGCCAGCAGCAGAACTAGCGGGAGAGGGGGAGCCAAAAACATTCAGTACTTC

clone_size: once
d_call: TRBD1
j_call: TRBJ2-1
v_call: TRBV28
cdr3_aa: CASSLPQGALENEQFF
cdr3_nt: TGTGCCAGCAGTTTACCACAGGGGGCGTTGGAAAATGAGCAGTTCTTC

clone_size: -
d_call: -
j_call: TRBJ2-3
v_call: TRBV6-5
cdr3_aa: CASSYSGGMGDTQYF
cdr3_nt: TGTGCCAGCAGTTACTCTGGCGGGATGGGAGATACGCAGTATTTT

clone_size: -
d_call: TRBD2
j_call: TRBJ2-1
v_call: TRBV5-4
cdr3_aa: CASSSRLAGGPEENEQFF
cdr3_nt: TGTGCCAGCAGCTCCAGACTAGCGGGGGGGCCAGAGGAGAATGAGCAGTTCTTC

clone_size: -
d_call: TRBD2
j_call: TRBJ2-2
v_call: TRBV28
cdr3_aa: CASSLSGRDTGELFF
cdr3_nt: TGTGCCAGCAGTTTAAGCGGGAGGGACACCGGGGAGCTGTTTTTT

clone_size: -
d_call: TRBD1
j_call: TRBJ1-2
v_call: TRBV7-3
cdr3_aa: CASSFRQGDYGYTF
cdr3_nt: TGTGCCAGCAGCTTCCGTCAGGGGGACTATGGCTACACCTTC

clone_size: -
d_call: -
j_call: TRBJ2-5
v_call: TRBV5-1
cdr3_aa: CASSWGGASQETQYF
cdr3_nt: TGCGCCAGCAGCTGGGGGGGGGCCTCCCAAGAGACCCAGTACTTC

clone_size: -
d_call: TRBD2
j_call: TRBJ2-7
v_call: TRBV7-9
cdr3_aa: CASSLGASGTYEQYF
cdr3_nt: TGTGCCAGCAGCTTAGGGGCTAGCGGGACGTACGAGCAGTACTTC

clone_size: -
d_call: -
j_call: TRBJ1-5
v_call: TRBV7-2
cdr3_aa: CASSLRGRGQPQHF
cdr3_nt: TGTGCCAGCAGCTTAAGGGGTCGTGGACAGCCCCAGCATTTT

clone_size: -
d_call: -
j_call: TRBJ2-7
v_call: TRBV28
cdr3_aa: CASSLGGGVRNEQYF
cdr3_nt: TGTGCCAGCAGTTTAGGAGGGGGCGTCCGGAACGAGCAGTACTTC

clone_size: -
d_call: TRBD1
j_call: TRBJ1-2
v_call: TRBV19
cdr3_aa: CASTYRGTSGYTF
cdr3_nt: TGTGCCAGTACCTACAGGGGGACATCTGGCTACACCTTC

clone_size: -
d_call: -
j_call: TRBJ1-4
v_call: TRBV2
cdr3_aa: CASSEAGAANEKLFF
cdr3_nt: TGTGCCAGCAGTGAAGCGGGGGCGGCTAATGAAAAACTGTTTTTT

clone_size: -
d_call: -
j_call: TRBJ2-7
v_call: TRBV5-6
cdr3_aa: CASSLGSRRSYEQYF
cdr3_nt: TGTGCCAGCAGCTTGGGATCCCGTCGGTCCTACGAGCAGTACTTC

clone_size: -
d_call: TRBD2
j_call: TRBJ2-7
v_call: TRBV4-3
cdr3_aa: CASSQGVLADYEQYF
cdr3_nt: TGCGCCAGCAGCCAAGGGGTACTAGCGGACTACGAGCAGTACTTC

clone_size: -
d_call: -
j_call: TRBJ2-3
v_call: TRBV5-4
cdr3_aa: CASSLDQRRTDTQYF
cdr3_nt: TGTGCCAGCAGCTTGGACCAGCGCCGCACAGATACGCAGTATTTT

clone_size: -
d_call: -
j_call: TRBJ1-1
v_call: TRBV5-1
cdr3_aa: CASSSLSDTEAFF
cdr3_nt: TGCGCCAGCAGCTCCCTTTCGGACACTGAAGCTTTCTTT

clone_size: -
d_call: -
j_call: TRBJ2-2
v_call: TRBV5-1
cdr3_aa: CASSLEILAGNTGELFF
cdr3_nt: TGCGCCAGCAGCTTGGAGATCCTGGCAGGGAACACCGGGGAGCTGTTTTTT

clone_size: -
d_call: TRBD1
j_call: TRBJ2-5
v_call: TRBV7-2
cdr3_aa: CASSTQGTVQETQYF
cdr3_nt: TGTGCCAGCAGCACGCAGGGGACAGTACAAGAGACCCAGTACTTC

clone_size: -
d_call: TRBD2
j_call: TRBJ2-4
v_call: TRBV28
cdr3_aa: CASSSGSRAKNIQYF
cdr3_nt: TGTGCCAGCAGTAGCGGGAGTCGGGCCAAAAACATTCAGTACTTC

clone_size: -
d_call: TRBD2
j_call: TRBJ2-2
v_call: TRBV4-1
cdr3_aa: CASSLGTSGLGTGELFF
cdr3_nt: TGCGCCAGCAGCCTCGGGACTAGCGGCCTCGGAACCGGGGAGCTGTTTTTT

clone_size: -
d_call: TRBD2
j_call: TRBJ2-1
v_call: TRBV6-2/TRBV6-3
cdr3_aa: CASSYFERDGGEQFF
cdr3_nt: TGTGCCAGCAGTTACTTCGAGCGGGACGGAGGTGAGCAGTTCTTC

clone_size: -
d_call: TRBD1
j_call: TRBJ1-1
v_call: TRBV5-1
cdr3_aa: CASSFQGARDTEAFF
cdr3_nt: TGCGCCAGCAGCTTCCAGGGGGCGCGGGACACTGAAGCTTTCTTT

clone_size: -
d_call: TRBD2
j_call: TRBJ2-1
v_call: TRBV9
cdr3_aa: CASSVRTSGGPVGEQFF
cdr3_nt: TGTGCCAGCAGCGTACGGACTAGCGGGGGGCCCGTAGGTGAGCAGTTCTTC

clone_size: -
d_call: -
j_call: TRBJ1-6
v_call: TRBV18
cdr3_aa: CASSPGGDSPLHF
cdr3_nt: TGTGCCAGCTCACCAGGGGGCGATTCACCCCTCCACTTT

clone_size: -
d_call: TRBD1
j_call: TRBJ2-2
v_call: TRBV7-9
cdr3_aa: CASSLGDRATGELFF
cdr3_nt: TGTGCCAGCAGCTTAGGGGACAGGGCGACCGGGGAGCTGTTTTTT

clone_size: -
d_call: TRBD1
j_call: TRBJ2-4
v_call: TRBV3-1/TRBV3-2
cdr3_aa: CASSQDRVGTFQYF
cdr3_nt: TGTGCCAGCAGCCAGGACAGGGTCGGGACCTTTCAGTACTTC

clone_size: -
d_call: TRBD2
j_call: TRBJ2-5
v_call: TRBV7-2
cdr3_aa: CASSLVKTSGGASETQYF
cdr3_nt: TGTGCCAGCAGCTTAGTCAAGACTAGCGGGGGGGCCTCAGAGACCCAGTACTTC

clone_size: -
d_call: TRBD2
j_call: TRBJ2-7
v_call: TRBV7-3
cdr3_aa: CASSPGLAGIYEQYF
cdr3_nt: TGTGCCAGCAGCCCGGGACTAGCGGGGATCTACGAGCAGTACTTC

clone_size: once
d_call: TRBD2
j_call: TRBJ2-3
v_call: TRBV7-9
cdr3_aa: CASSSPGLAGSDTQYF
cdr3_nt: TGTGCCAGCAGTTCTCCGGGACTAGCGGGATCAGATACGCAGTATTTT

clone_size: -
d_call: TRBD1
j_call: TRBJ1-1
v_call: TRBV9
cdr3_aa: CASSAQGGQGTEAFF
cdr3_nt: TGTGCCAGCAGCGCCCAGGGTGGACAGGGCACTGAAGCTTTCTTT

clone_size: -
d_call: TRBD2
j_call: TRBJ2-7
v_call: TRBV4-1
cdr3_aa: CASSQQLLAGGAGEQYF
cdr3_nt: TGCGCCAGCAGCCAACAGCTCCTAGCGGGGGGGGCCGGCGAGCAGTACTTC

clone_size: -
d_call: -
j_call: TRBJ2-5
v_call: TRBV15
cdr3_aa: CATRFPGAETQYF
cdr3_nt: TGTGCCACCAGATTTCCTGGGGCAGAGACCCAGTACTTC

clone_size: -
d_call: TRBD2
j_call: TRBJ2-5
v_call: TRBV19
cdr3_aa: CASSIRGGQETQYF
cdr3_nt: TGTGCCAGTAGTATCCGGGGGGGACAAGAGACCCAGTACTTC

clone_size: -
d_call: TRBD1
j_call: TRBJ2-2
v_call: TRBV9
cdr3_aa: CASSVGGGTGNTGELFF
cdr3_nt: TGTGCCAGCAGCGTAGGTGGAGGGACAGGGAACACCGGGGAGCTGTTTTTT

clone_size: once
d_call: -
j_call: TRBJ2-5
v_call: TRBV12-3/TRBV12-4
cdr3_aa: CASTGQLQETQYF
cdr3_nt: TGTGCCAGCACCGGACAGTTGCAAGAGACCCAGTACTTC

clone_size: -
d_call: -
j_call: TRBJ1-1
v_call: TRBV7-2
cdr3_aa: CASSPTGGNTEAFF
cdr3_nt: TGTGCCAGCAGCCCGACGGGGGGTAACACTGAAGCTTTCTTT

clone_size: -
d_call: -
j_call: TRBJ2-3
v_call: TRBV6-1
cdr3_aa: CASSRGTFTDTQYF
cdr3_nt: TGTGCCAGCAGTCGGGGGACTTTTACAGATACGCAGTATTTT

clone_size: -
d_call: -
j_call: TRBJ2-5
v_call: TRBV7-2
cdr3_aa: CASSLGGQQETQYF
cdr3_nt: TGTGCCAGCAGCTTGGGCGGGCAGCAAGAGACCCAGTACTTC

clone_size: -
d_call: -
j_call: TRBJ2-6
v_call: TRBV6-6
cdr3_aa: CASSSVVPSLYNGANVLTF
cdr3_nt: TGTGCCAGCAGCTCCGTCGTCCCGTCACTGTATAATGGGGCCAACGTCCTGACTTTC

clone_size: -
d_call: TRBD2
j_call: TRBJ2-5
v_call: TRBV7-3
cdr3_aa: CASSSGLAGGSETQYF
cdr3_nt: TGTGCCAGCAGCTCCGGACTAGCGGGGGGGTCGGAGACCCAGTACTTC

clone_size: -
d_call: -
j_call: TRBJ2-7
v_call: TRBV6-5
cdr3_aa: CASGRTPDYEQYF
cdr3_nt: TGTGCCAGCGGTAGGACACCAGACTACGAGCAGTACTTC

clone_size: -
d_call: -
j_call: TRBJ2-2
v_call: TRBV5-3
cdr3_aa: CARSLAWAGGNAGELFF
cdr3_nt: TGTGCCAGAAGCTTGGCCTGGGCAGGGGGGAATGCCGGGGAGCTGTTTTTT

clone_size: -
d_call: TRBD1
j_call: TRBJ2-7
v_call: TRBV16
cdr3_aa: CASSLIPGQGKQYF
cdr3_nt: TGTGCCAGCAGCCTTATTCCGGGACAGGGGAAGCAGTACTTC

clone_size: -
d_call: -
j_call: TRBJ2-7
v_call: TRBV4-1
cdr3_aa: CASSQEPGQLSYEQYF
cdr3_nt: TGCGCCAGCAGCCAAGAACCTGGACAACTCTCCTACGAGCAGTACTTC

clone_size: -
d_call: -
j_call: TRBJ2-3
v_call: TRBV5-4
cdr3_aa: CASSSGSTDTQYF
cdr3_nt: TGTGCCAGCAGCTCCGGGAGCACAGATACGCAGTATTTT

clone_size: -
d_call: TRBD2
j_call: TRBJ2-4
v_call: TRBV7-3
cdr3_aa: CASSSLTSDRIQYF
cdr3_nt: TGTGCCAGCAGCTCCTTAACTAGCGATCGCATTCAGTACTTC

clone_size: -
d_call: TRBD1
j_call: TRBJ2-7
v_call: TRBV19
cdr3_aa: CASRGTGGAEQYF
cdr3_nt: TGTGCCAGTAGAGGGACAGGGGGCGCCGAGCAGTACTTC